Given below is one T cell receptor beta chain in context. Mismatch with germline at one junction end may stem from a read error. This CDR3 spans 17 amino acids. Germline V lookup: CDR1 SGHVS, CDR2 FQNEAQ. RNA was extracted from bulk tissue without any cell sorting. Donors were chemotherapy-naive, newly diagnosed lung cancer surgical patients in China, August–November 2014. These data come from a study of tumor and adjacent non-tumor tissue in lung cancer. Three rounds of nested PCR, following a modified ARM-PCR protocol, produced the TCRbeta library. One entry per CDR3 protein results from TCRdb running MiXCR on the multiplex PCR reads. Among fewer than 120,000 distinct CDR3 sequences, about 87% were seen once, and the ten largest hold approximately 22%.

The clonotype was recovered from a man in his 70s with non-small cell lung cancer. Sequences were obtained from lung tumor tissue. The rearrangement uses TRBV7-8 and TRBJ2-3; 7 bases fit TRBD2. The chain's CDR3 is CASSLSLAGEVTDTQYF. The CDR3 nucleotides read TGTGCCAGCAGCCTTAGCTTGGCGGGGGAGGTGACAGATACACAGTATTTT.